Below, 24 T cell receptor beta chains from the same sample are listed, as sequenced in a study of OX40 agonist ivuxolimab in advanced cancers. Sequencing used immunoSEQ multiplex PCR; TCRdb keeps in-frame clones, though not all of them. This table has just under 20,000 clones, 65% to 90% appearing once. Here the sequenced sample was CD4+ or CD8+ T cells sorted from blood, taken in a trial of the OX40 agonist ivuxolimab. These receptors originate from an adult with an advanced solid tumor such as melanoma, head and neck, liver or kidney cancer.

The chain is built from TRBV27 and TRBJ2-7; D tentatively reads TRBD1 or TRBD2 (5 bases each). The CDR3 length is 14 residues. The germline CDR1 and CDR2 sequences are MNHEY and SMNVEV (reference sequence). V gave up 6 bases and J gave up 6 bases, with 18 bases separating them. CDR3 sequence reads: CASRRTGAGGEQYF. CDR3 DNA: TGTGCCAGCAGGCGCACCGGGGCCGGCGGCGAGCAGTACTTC.

The rearrangement uses TRBV6-5 and TRBJ1-2; D unclear. Trimming cost V 2 bases and J 4 bases, with 8 bases left between them. From germline, CDR1 is MNHEY and CDR2 SVGAGI. The CDR3 has 13 amino acids. The CDR3 reads CASSYRRAYGYTF. CDR3 nucleotides: TGTGCCAGCAGTTACCGGAGGGCCTATGGCTACACCTTC.

The V call is TRBV5-8, the J call TRBJ2-5; 8 positions match TRBD2. V shed 4 bases, J shed 5 bases, and the junction held 7 bases outside the gene matches. Germline CDR1 SGHTS, CDR2 YDEGEE. The CDR3 runs to 14 residues. CDR3 nucleotides: TGTGCCAGCAGCCGGGGGGGGCCAGAGGAGACCCAGTACTTC. It specifies CASSRGGPEETQYF.

The gene calls are TRBV2 and TRBJ1-3, with D possibly TRBD1 on 6 matching bases. Germline V lookup: CDR1 SNHLY, CDR2 FYNNEI. V was clipped by 4 bases and J by 2 bases, with 12 bases between them. The CDR3 runs to 15 residues. The DNA of the CDR3 is TGTGCCAGCAGTGTGCAGGGGCAGCCTGGAAACACCATATATTTT. Translation gives CASSVQGQPGNTIYF.

The table lists this clone with a count of one. V usage is TRBV28 and J usage is TRBJ2-7; TRBD2 matches 8 bases. V shed 2 bases and J 0 bases; nucleotides not matched to a gene: 3. CDR1 and CDR2 from the germline V gene are MDHEN and SYDVKM. The length of the CDR3 is 15 residues. In DNA, the CDR3 is TGTGCCAGCAGTTTAATAGCGGGGCTCTCCTACGAGCAGTACTTC. The encoded protein is CASSLIAGLSYEQYF.

The rearrangement links TRBV28 to TRBJ2-5; possible D gene TRBD1, 6 bases. This CDR3 contains 15 residues. Germline V CDR1 and CDR2: MDHEN, SYDVKM. Trimming took 5 bases from V and 5 from J, leaving 18 bases between them. CDR3 loop: CASSPRKGGEETQYF. CDR3 in DNA: TGTGCCAGCAGTCCCCGCAAAGGGGGTGAGGAGACCCAGTACTTC.

The chain links TRBV6-1 to TRBJ2-7; 7 nucleotides align to TRBD1. CDR1 is MNHNS, CDR2 SASEGT, per germline. This CDR3 spans 14 amino acids. V lost 5 bases and J lost 2; bases outside the gene matches: 6. CDR3: CASSTGQLAYEQYF. The CDR3 nucleotides read TGTGCCAGCAGTACGGGACAGTTAGCCTACGAGCAGTACTTC.

The chain links TRBV19 to TRBJ1-2, with D unclear. Germline V lookup: CDR1 LNHDA, CDR2 SQIVND (reference sequence). Trimming took 0 bases from V and 4 from J, leaving 9 bases between them. The CDR3 consists of 14 residues. CDR3 amino acids: CASSIDRASYGYTF. The CDR3 coding sequence is TGTGCCAGTAGTATAGATAGGGCAAGCTATGGCTACACCTTC.

This sequence joins TRBV7-2 and TRBJ2-5; TRBD2 agrees at 8 bases. CDR1 SGHTA and CDR2 FQGNSA come from the germline V gene. CDR3 length: 14 residues. The V segment lost 2 bases and the J segment 5 bases; nucleotides outside the gene matches: 4. CDR3 nucleotide sequence: TGTGCCAGCAGCTTACAGCGGGGGCGGGAGACCCAGTACTTC. This translates into CASSLQRGRETQYF.

The chain is built from TRBV5-1 and TRBJ2-2; D gene unclear. The V and J ends lost 5 bases and 7 bases respectively, with 9 bases between them. The CDR3 runs to 12 residues. Germline CDR1 SGHRS, CDR2 YFSETQ. CDR3 DNA: TGCGCCAGCAGATTAACAAACGGGGAGCTGTTTTTT. Translated, it gives CASRLTNGELFF.

This clone is a singleton in its sample. The chain joins TRBV10-1 to TRBJ2-3, with D hard to call. The V and J ends lost 0 bases and 5 bases respectively, with 6 bases between them. Germline assignment: CDR1 WNHNN and CDR2 SYGVQD (reference sequence). CDR3 length equals 13 residues. As DNA, the CDR3 is TGCGCCAGCAGTGAGTCCCCTAGAGATACGCAGTATTTT. Translated: CASSESPRDTQYF.

The chain recombines TRBV7-2 with TRBJ2-7, with 8 bases aligning to TRBD2. V lost 5 bases, J lost 2 bases, and 5 bases stayed unmatched. Germline V gene data show CDR1 as SGHTA and CDR2 as FQGNSA. This CDR3 has 14 amino acids. This CDR3 is CASSPRGGPYEQYF. The CDR3, as DNA: TGTGCCAGCAGCCCACGGGGGGGCCCCTACGAGCAGTACTTC.

This clone occurred once. The genes are TRBV6-5 and TRBJ2-2; D gene ambiguous. CDR3 length equals 13 residues. V was shortened by 0 bases and J by 7 bases, with 6 bases between the two germline ends. Germline V gene data show CDR1 as MNHEY and CDR2 as SVGAGI. CDR3 sequence: CASSYSGIGELFF. The CDR3 nucleotides are TGTGCCAGCAGTTACTCTGGAATCGGGGAGCTGTTTTTT.

The chain employs TRBV5-1 and TRBJ2-1, with D perhaps assigned TRBD1 or TRBD2 (5 bases each). Germline CDR1 is SGHRS and CDR2 is YFSETQ. This CDR3 is built from 15 residues. V was shortened by 2 bases and J by 2 bases, with 11 bases between the two germline ends. For the CDR3, the DNA is TGCGCCAGCAGCTTTTCCGGGACCACCTACAATGAGCAGTTCTTC. It yields the protein CASSFSGTTYNEQFF.

This chain uses TRBV5-1 with TRBJ1-6; tentatively, D is TRBD1 (6 bases). The germline gives CDR1 SGHRS, CDR2 YFSETQ. Between the trimmed V and J ends, which lost 3 bases and 10 bases, there was a span of 17 bases. The CDR3 has 15 amino acids. In DNA, the CDR3 is TGCGCCAGCAGCTGGATCCCGGGACATCAGTCACCCCTCCACTTT. It encodes CASSWIPGHQSPLHF.

The chain couples TRBV4-1 to TRBJ1-4; tentatively, D is TRBD1 (6 bases). Looked up from germline, CDR1 is MGHRA and CDR2 is YSYEKL. Trimming cost V 6 bases and J 0 bases, with 20 bases left between them. CDR3 length: 18 amino acids. The CDR3: CASRQISGTPATNEKLFF. The DNA of the CDR3 is TGCGCCAGCAGACAAATCTCCGGGACACCAGCAACTAATGAAAAACTGTTTTTT.

The chain has TRBV5-1 and TRBJ2-1, with D unresolved. Germline V CDR1 and CDR2: SGHRS, YFSETQ. The CDR3 has 18 residues. The V end lost 2 bases, the J end lost 4 bases, and 22 bases lay between the germline ends. This CDR3 reads CASSFGFIAEFNYNEQFF. CDR3 nucleotides: TGCGCCAGCAGCTTCGGTTTTATCGCGGAATTCAATTACAATGAGCAGTTCTTC.

The chain couples TRBV5-1 to TRBJ2-5; D is perhaps TRBD2 (5 bases). V lost 0 bases to trimming and J lost 9 bases, with 12 bases between them. CDR3 length: 13 residues. Germline CDR1 SGHRS, CDR2 YFSETQ. The CDR3 DNA sequence: TGCGCCAGCAGCTTGGATTTCCCCGGGGCCCAGTACTTC. This translates into CASSLDFPGAQYF.

The rearrangement joins TRBV25-1 to TRBJ1-4; no definite D call. The CDR3 runs 12 residues. The V gene's germline CDR1 is MGHDK and CDR2 SYGVNS. V was pared by 0 bases and J by 6 bases, with 2 bases between. As DNA, the CDR3 is TGTGCCAGCAGTGAATATGATGAAAAACTGTTTTTT. Its translation is CASSEYDEKLFF.

The V call is TRBV9, the J call TRBJ2-6, with D perhaps TRBD1 or TRBD2 (5 bases each). V was trimmed by 0 bases and J by 1 base, leaving 14 bases between them. In germline, CDR1 is SGDLS, CDR2 YYNGEE. This CDR3 has 18 amino acids. CDR3 sequence: CASSVAVREGSGANVLTF. CDR3 DNA sequence: TGTGCCAGCAGCGTAGCGGTGAGAGAGGGGTCTGGGGCCAACGTCCTGACTTTC.

The gene calls are TRBV20-1 and TRBJ2-5; D is unresolved. CDR3 length: 11 residues. The germline gives CDR1 DFQATT, CDR2 SNEGSKA (reference sequence). This CDR3 is CSILGAETQYF. The DNA for the CDR3 is TGCAGCATTCTAGGTGCGGAGACCCAGTACTTC.

This sequence joins TRBV4-1 and TRBJ2-5, with 8 bases aligning to TRBD2. After removal of 4 bases from V and 10 bases from J, the junction contained 8 bases not matched to a gene. There are 13 residues in the CDR3. Germline V lookup: CDR1 MGHRA, CDR2 YSYEKL. The CDR3 coding sequence is TGCGCCAGCAGCCCCACGGGACTAGTGGGCCAGTACTTC. As protein: CASSPTGLVGQYF.

This clone appeared a few times. The rearrangement uses TRBV19 and TRBJ2-7, with D maybe TRBD2 (6 bases). Germline V lookup: CDR1 LNHDA, CDR2 SQIVND (reference sequence). Trimming shortened V by 3 bases and J by 0 bases, and 9 bases separated the two germline ends. The CDR3 runs to 14 residues. This CDR3 reads CASSIAGSSYEQYF. The CDR3 nucleotides are TGTGCCAGTAGTATTGCGGGGAGCTCCTACGAGCAGTACTTC.

This rearrangement joins TRBV19 to TRBJ2-1; no firm D call. Trimming left V 5 bases short and J 7 bases short, with 6 bases between. The germline V gene encodes CDR1 LNHDA and CDR2 SQIVND (reference sequence). The CDR3 runs 11 residues. CDR3 DNA: TGTGCCAGTAGTTTTTCTAATGAGCAGTTCTTC. Amino acids: CASSFSNEQFF.